This T cell receptor (beta chain) was recovered during a study of cytomegalovirus exposure and HLA in healthy donors. Germline V CDR1 and CDR2: SGHTA, FQGTGA. J gave up 8 bases and V 2 bases, and 3 bases lay outside the gene matches. The CDR3 spans 16 residues. PCR primers comprised 60 Vbeta and 13 Jbeta primers. Libraries were prepared by immunoSEQ multiplex PCR; TCRdb keeps only in-frame clonotypes and omits some of them. The sample holds 150,000 to 200,000 clones, roughly 85% seen once. Concerning this clone: What it binds is not known.

Findings of the study overall: TCR beta V- and J-gene trimming was later associated with a missense DCLRE1C variant. It was reported in a later analysis that an Asian-associated ancestry cluster showed fewer N-insertions than the approximately 700-donor mean.

The material sequenced was PBMCs. The rearrangement joins TRBV7-3 to TRBJ2-1, with 16 bases identical to TRBD2. The clonotype comes from a man aged 25 to 45 in good health and CMV-seropositive. The CDR3 is CASSLWGLAGGDEQFF. DNA for the CDR3: TGTGCCAGCAGCTTATGGGGACTAGCGGGGGGGGATGAGCAGTTCTTC.